This T cell receptor beta chain came from a study of early T cells in non-severe SARS-CoV-2 infection (dated by TCRdb to the early 2020s). In terms of the full investigation: TCR sequencing used bulk RNA from unsorted whole blood, so alpha and beta chains could not be paired.

Beyond this particular receptor, the publication reports: VDJdb matching was skewed toward anti-spike CD8 responses and likely underestimated virus-specific expansions by missing private and CD4 specificities.

Cut back by 2 bases and 4 bases, the V and J ends lie 11 bases apart. The germline V gene provides CDR1 SGHVS and CDR2 FNYEAQ. The CDR3 runs 14 residues from the cysteine to the phenylalanine. This entry keeps only the CDR3 DNA: 42 bases, framed from base 1. The sample holds many counts of this clonotype. Its cognate antigen has yet to be identified. No quality values exist for individual bases; no much larger clone is one base distant. Libraries were made using 5' RACE. The sequencer was a NextSeq 500. The TCR library protocol attached unique molecular identifiers to individual cDNA molecules to correct for sequencing error and PCR bias. Both TCR alpha and beta chains were sequenced, and tight co-correlation was observed between alpha and beta sequence abundances in each sample. The original methods were these. Decombinator V4 was used to perform V gene, J gene and CDR3 annotation of TCR sequences. TCRs were defined as expanded if a significant change between any two time points was detected under a Poisson model with p below 0.0001. TCR abundances were normalised to the total number of TCRs sequenced in each sample and reported as counts per million. TRAV1-2 paired with TRAJ12, TRAJ20 or TRAJ33 defined MAIT TCRs, while TRAV10 paired with TRAJ18 defined iNKT TCRs. VDJdb, accessed 1 November 2021, was searched for CMV, EBV and SARS-CoV-2 annotated TCRs, excluding TCRs annotated for multiple antigens. The public reads were reanalyzed by TCRdb: fastp trimming at Q25, MiXCR alignment, in-frame beta chains only. Each record represents a unique CDR3 protein, reported with the most common genes and DNA among its rows. The authors' filters were not applied to this entry. The sample table lists some 57,000 distinct CDR3 sequences, 5.6% of them with a count of one. The ten biggest clones cover roughly 7% of the sample.

The study was a case-control design nested within a healthcare worker cohort in London, UK, with weekly nasopharyngeal swab PCR tests and blood sampling. Healthcare workers were enrolled in the week of the UK lockdown, from 23 to 31 March 2020, and were followed every week for up to roughly 16 weeks. The clonotype comes from an adult who was a healthcare worker with PCR-confirmed SARS-CoV-2 infection or an uninfected control (not recorded which). The V and J segments used are TRBV7-6 and TRBJ2-5; possibly the D gene is TRBD2, per 6 matching bases. Sequencing was carried out using whole blood. The CDR3 amino acid sequence is: CASSLLIGGETQYF. The bases read TGTGCCAGCAGCTTACTTATCGGGGGAGAGACCCAGTACTTC.